The 8 T cell receptor beta chains in this list originate from one sample, sequenced in a study of spatial heterogeneity in lung cancer. Findings and limits, study-wide: Counts of expanded alpha and beta TCRs within tumors tracked the tumor nonsynonymous mutation count.

TCRdb independently ran MiXCR on the 5' RACE reads; one entry per CDR3 protein. The top ten hold 45% to 50% of the sample, which has 5,000 to 5,500 distinct CDR3 sequences, around 7% seen once. The sample's time point: sample taken at primary tumor resection. No cognate antigen is known for these TCRs. This sample comprised lung tumor tissue, obtained at surgery. These TCRs come from a male donor with early-stage non-small cell lung cancer.

This clonotype was recorded many times. This rearrangement joins TRBV20-1 to TRBJ2-7; D remains ambiguous. There are 15 residues in the CDR3. CDR1 is DFQATT and CDR2 is SNEGSKA in the germline V gene (reference sequence). The ends were cut back, 1 base at V and 3 bases at J, with 16 bases in the middle. The CDR3 bases are TGCAGTGCTAGAGGACCGACTGGGAATATCTACGAGCAGTACTTC. Encoded protein: CSARGPTGNIYEQYF.

This clonotype came up many times. CDR3 coding DNA: TGTGCCAGCAGCTCCCGACTAGCGGGGGAAGAGACCCAGTACTTC. This codes for CASSSRLAGEETQYF. The chain links TRBV7-2 to TRBJ2-5; TRBD2 matches 12 bases. The CDR3 is 15 amino acids. Germline V gives CDR1 SGHTA, CDR2 FQGNSA. J gave up 3 bases and V 4 bases, and 3 bases lay outside the gene matches.

This clonotype has a handful of counts. This chain links TRBV6-1 with TRBJ1-4; D possibly corresponds to TRBD1 (6 bases). Germline CDR1 is MNHNS and CDR2 is SASEGT. The V gene lost 6 bases and the J gene lost 8 bases, with 16 bases spanning the gap. The CDR3 length is 14 residues. The DNA of the CDR3 is TGTGCCAGCAGGCAGGGGCAGGGTCGAGAAAAACTGTTTTTT. It translates to CASRQGQGREKLFF.

By share of the sample, this clonotype is medium-sized. The rearrangement uses TRBV6-2 or TRBV6-3 and TRBJ1-1; D call uncertain. Trimming removed 6 bases from V and 5 bases from J, with 7 bases in between. CDR3 length equals 11 residues. CDR1 is MNHEY and CDR2 is SVGEGT in the germline V gene. The CDR3 bases are TGTGCCAGCAGCCACGGGACTGAAGCTTTCTTT. Translating it yields CASSHGTEAFF.

The rearrangement joins TRBV7-2 to TRBJ1-1; D remains unclear. V dropped 1 base and J dropped 4 bases, with 4 bases sitting between them. The CDR3 consists of 12 residues. CDR1 and CDR2 from the germline V gene are SGHTA and FQGNSA. The DNA of the CDR3 is TGTGCCAGCAGCTTAGACGCCACTGAAGCTTTCTTT. Protein product: CASSLDATEAFF.

The V and J genes are TRBV11-3 and TRBJ2-3, with TRBD1 as a possible D gene (5 bases). Trimming shortened V by 2 bases and J by 5 bases, and 5 bases separated the two germline ends. CDR1 and CDR2 from the germline V gene are SGHNT and YENEEA. The CDR3 runs to 12 residues. This CDR3 reads CASSLQGDTQYF. The CDR3 DNA sequence: TGTGCCAGCAGCTTACAGGGAGATACGCAGTATTTT.

This clonotype turned up a few times. This chain uses TRBV3-1 with TRBJ1-5, with 7 bases aligning to TRBD1. CDR1 and CDR2 from the germline V gene are LGHDT and YNNKEL (reference sequence). The junction had 9 bases not matched to a gene; V was cut back by 6 bases and J by 7 bases. The CDR3 totals 14 residues. In nucleotides, the CDR3 is TGTGCCAGCAGTCTGGGACAGCTAGGGCAGCCCCAGCATTTT. It translates to CASSLGQLGQPQHF. The full variable domain, completed using reference TRBV3-1 and TRBJ1-5, is DTAVSQTPKYLVTQMGNDKSIKCEQNLGHDTMYWYKQDSKKFLKIMFSYNNKELIINETVPNRFSPKSPDKAHLNLHINSLELGDSAVYFCASSLGQLGQPQHFGDGTRLSIL.

This clonotype was detected ten times or more. The chain has TRBV5-6 and TRBJ1-4; 8 nucleotides align to TRBD1. The germline gives CDR1 SGHDT, CDR2 YYEEEE. V shed 8 bases and J 6 bases; nucleotides not matched to a gene: 9. The CDR3 contains 14 residues. The CDR3 loop reads CASGTLTGDEKLFF. CDR3 sequence (DNA): TGTGCCAGTGGCACCCTGACAGGGGATGAAAAACTGTTTTTT.